A single sample gave rise to the 15 T cell receptor beta chains below, sequenced in a study of cytomegalovirus exposure and HLA in healthy donors. 60 Vbeta and 13 Jbeta primers were used in PCR. Repertoires were generated with immunoSEQ multiplex PCR, while TCRdb's copy carries only in-frame clones and drops some. In the table there are about 140,000 clones, roughly 79% of which are singletons. Material: PBMCs. All receptors derive from a woman aged 40 to 50 in good health and CMV-seronegative.

In its sample, this clone was seen once. The rearrangement links TRBV14 to TRBJ1-5; D gene uncertain. The CDR3 extends over 13 amino acids. Germline lookup yields CDR1 SGHDN and CDR2 FVKESK. V was clipped by 5 bases and J by 6 bases, with 11 bases between them. CDR3: CASSSDLAQPQHF. DNA of the CDR3: TGTGCCAGCAGCTCGGATTTAGCTCAGCCCCAGCATTTT.

V gene TRBV7-9 combines with J gene TRBJ2-7; 9 bases are shared with TRBD1. The CDR3 spans 16 residues. CDR1 and CDR2 from the germline V gene are SEHNR and FQNEAQ (reference sequence). With 2 bases clipped from V and 7 bases from J, the junction kept 12 bases outside the gene matches. The CDR3 coding sequence is TGTGCCAGCAGCTTACACATCGGGACAGGGTTGGGGGAGCAGTACTTC. Translated: CASSLHIGTGLGEQYF.

This chain uses TRBV6-4 with TRBJ1-2; TRBD1 aligns across 10 bases. CDR1 is MRHNA, CDR2 SNTAGT, per germline. V lost 4 bases, J lost 5 bases, and 7 bases stayed unmatched. The CDR3 totals 15 residues. CDR3 amino acids: CASSGWDRGRYGYTF. The CDR3, as DNA: TGTGCCAGCAGTGGATGGGACAGGGGTCGGTATGGCTACACCTTC.

This clone was counted between two and nine times. The CDR3, as DNA: TGCGCCAGCAGCCAAGAGGGGACAGGGGGACGGGAGACCCAGTACTTC. It specifies CASSQEGTGGRETQYF. V usage is TRBV4-1 and J usage is TRBJ2-5; TRBD1 matches at 11 bases. This CDR3 comprises 16 residues. J was trimmed by 5 bases and V by 0 bases; bases with no gene match: 5. Germline CDR1 is MGHRA and CDR2 is YSYEKL.

The CDR3, as DNA: TGCAGCGTCGGAGGATTCTCTGGGGCCAACGTCCTGACTTTC. Residues: CSVGGFSGANVLTF. The J gene is TRBJ2-6, the V gene TRBV29-1; D perhaps matches TRBD2 (5 bases). The CDR3 has 14 residues. CDR1 SQVTM and CDR2 ANQGSEA come from the germline V gene. Trimming shortened V by 6 bases and J by 0 bases, and 9 bases separated the two germline ends. The full variable domain, its missing parts supplied by reference TRBV29-1 and TRBJ2-6, is SAVISQKPSRDICQRGTSLTIQCQVDSQVTMMFWYRQQPGQSLTLIATANQGSEATYESGFVIDKFPISRPNLTFSTLTVSNMSPEDSSIYLCSVGGFSGANVLTFGAGSRLTVL.

This chain connects TRBV19 to TRBJ1-1; a weak D match, TRBD1 (5 bases). The germline V gene encodes CDR1 LNHDA and CDR2 SQIVND (reference sequence). The germline V and J ends were trimmed by 3 bases and 0 bases, with 11 bases remaining between them. The CDR3 runs to 15 residues. CDR3 nucleotides: TGTGCCAGTAGTATGTGGCTGACAGTGAACACTGAAGCTTTCTTT. This translates into CASSMWLTVNTEAFF.

This clone appeared a single time. This chain joins TRBV29-1 and TRBJ1-1; 7 positions agree with TRBD1. Germline assignment: CDR1 SQVTM and CDR2 ANQGSEA. The CDR3 has 13 residues. J was trimmed by 3 bases and V by 6 bases; bases with no gene match: 7. The CDR3 reads CSVIGQAHTEAFF. The CDR3 DNA reads TGCAGCGTGATAGGACAGGCGCACACTGAAGCTTTCTTT. Together with reference TRBV29-1 and TRBJ1-1, the CDR3 gives the full variable domain: SAVISQKPSRDICQRGTSLTIQCQVDSQVTMMFWYRQQPGQSLTLIATANQGSEATYESGFVIDKFPISRPNLTFSTLTVSNMSPEDSSIYLCSVIGQAHTEAFFGQGTRLTVV.

The V gene is TRBV4-3, the J gene TRBJ1-1; 7 bases map to TRBD1. Germline loops: CDR1 LGHNA, CDR2 YSLEER. V was clipped by 0 bases and J by 10 bases; unmatched bases: 5. The CDR3 contains 13 residues. The CDR3 loop is CASSQERGLRAFF. For the CDR3, the DNA is TGCGCCAGCAGCCAAGAAAGGGGGCTAAGAGCTTTCTTT.

This chain links TRBV30 with TRBJ1-5, with 9 bases lining up with TRBD1. The CDR3 loop spans 14 amino acids. After removal of 4 bases from V and 1 base from J, the junction contained 2 bases not matched to a gene. Looked up from germline, CDR1 is GTSNPN and CDR2 is SVGIG (reference sequence). This CDR3 reads CAWNRGLSNQPQHF. CDR3 nucleotide sequence: TGTGCCTGGAACAGGGGGCTAAGCAATCAGCCCCAGCATTTT.

The V and J genes are TRBV4-3 and TRBJ2-2; D call uncertain. V lost 0 bases, J lost 7 bases, and 9 bases lay in between. CDR1 and CDR2 (germline): LGHNA, YSLEER. This CDR3 is 14 amino acids long. CDR3 in amino acids: CASSQDVRSGELFF. In nucleotides, the CDR3 is TGCGCCAGCAGCCAAGATGTGAGGAGCGGGGAGCTGTTTTTT.

This chain links TRBV4-3 with TRBJ1-3; weak D call: TRBD1 (5 bases). This CDR3 is 17 amino acids long. The ends were cut back, 4 bases at V and 0 bases at J, with 16 bases in the middle. Germline CDR1 and CDR2: LGHNA and YSLEER. Written as DNA, the CDR3 is TGCGCCAGCAGCCTAGGGTGGGGTCAGGGCTCTGGAAACACCATATATTTT. Translated: CASSLGWGQGSGNTIYF.

This clone showed up just once. The rearrangement joins TRBV27 to TRBJ1-4; 7 bases are shared with TRBD1. Germline loops: CDR1 MNHEY, CDR2 SMNVEV (reference sequence). The J segment lost 4 bases and the V segment lost 1 base, leaving 3 bases of the junction unmatched. The CDR3 runs 15 residues. For the CDR3, the DNA is TGTGCCAGCAGTTTATATACAGGGGTTAATGAAAAACTGTTTTTT. Protein sequence: CASSLYTGVNEKLFF.

V gene TRBV6-5 combines with J gene TRBJ1-2; 10 bases line up with TRBD1. The CDR3 loop spans 15 amino acids. Germline loops: CDR1 MNHEY, CDR2 SVGAGI. V shed 6 bases, J shed 7 bases, and the junction held 11 bases outside the gene matches. The CDR3 DNA is TGTGCCAGCAGAGCAATCCGGGACAGGGGTTTTGGCTACACCTTC. This encodes CASRAIRDRGFGYTF.

The gene calls are TRBV28 and TRBJ1-4; D may be TRBD1 (5 bases). The length of the CDR3 is 16 residues. With 0 bases removed from V and 4 bases from J, the gap between germline ends came to 12 bases. CDR1 MDHEN and CDR2 SYDVKM come from the germline V gene. CDR3 region: CASSLWGGGFNEKLFF. The CDR3 coding sequence is TGTGCCAGCAGTTTATGGGGCGGGGGATTTAATGAAAAACTGTTTTTT. The variable domain in full, with the rest retrieved from reference TRBV28 and TRBJ1-4, is DVKVTQSSRYLVKRTGEKVFLECVQDMDHENMFWYRQDPGLGLRLIYFSYDVKMKEKGDIPEGYSVSREKKERFSLILESASTNQTSMYLCASSLWGGGFNEKLFFGSGTQLSVL.

The chain joins TRBV19 to TRBJ1-2; 7 bases are a match to TRBD1. J was trimmed by 6 bases and V by 3 bases; bases with no gene match: 7. This CDR3 is 14 amino acids long. The germline CDR1 and CDR2 sequences are LNHDA and SQIVND (reference sequence). The CDR3 protein is CASSMQGDGDGYTF. The DNA for the CDR3 is TGTGCCAGTAGTATGCAGGGGGATGGTGATGGCTACACCTTC.